This TCR beta chain was sequenced for a study of T cell responses to AZD1222 COVID-19 vaccine. Pooled samples include second doses given at about 4 or 12 weeks. V lost 6 bases, J lost 7 bases, and 15 bases lay in between. Looked up from germline, CDR1 is MNHEY and CDR2 is SVGAGI. The CDR3 extends over 13 amino acids. Assay: immunoSEQ multiplex PCR; the TCRdb copy retains only in-frame clones and omits some. The sample holds 15,000 to 19,000 clones, approximately 90% seen once. In this sample, this clone turned up once. Its antigen is unidentified. General study findings and limits: Dominant at 160-218 and 743-854, vaccine-associated CD4 TCRs also spanned spike. It was only after the peak T cell response that any repertoires were sampled. The number of AZD1222 recipients seropositive at baseline was only 6 or 7.

The sequence was collected from an adult who received the AZD1222 COVID-19 vaccine. This chain uses TRBV6-5 with TRBJ1-2; D gene ambiguous. The material sequenced was peripheral blood, taken 28 days after the second AZD1222 dose. The CDR3 bases are TGTGCCAGCAGCGTATACCCGGGTGGTGGCTACACCTTC. Protein sequence: CASSVYPGGGYTF.